This paragraph covers one T cell receptor beta chain sequence. No antigen is known for it. 5'RACE primed at constant segments yielded TCR alpha and TCR beta cDNA libraries bearing sample barcodes and UMIs. TCRdb analysed the 5' RACE reads with MiXCR anew, one entry per CDR3 protein. The table lists around 420,000 distinct CDR3 sequences, 24% of them singletons. The CDR3 length is 18 residues. With 0 bases clipped from V and 0 bases from J, the junction kept 10 bases outside the gene matches. CDR1 is LGHDT and CDR2 is YNNKEL in the germline V gene (reference sequence). These data originate in a study of T-cell memory formation after mild COVID-19. Overall study context: Among the donors, TCR clusters were largely specific to each donor.

The study, taken as a whole, reports: Memory from before infection featured some responding clones, which suggests cross-reactive memory joined.

Material: PBMCs or a T cell subset sorted from them (not recorded which). The rearrangement links TRBV3-1 to TRBJ1-1; 7 nucleotides align to TRBD1. The TCR comes from an adult woman who had mild COVID-19 (a few samples of this study predate the infection). Cell type and time point are not known. The DNA of the CDR3 is TGTGCCAGCAGCCAAGAGCTTGCCCCGGGACAGCTGAACACTGAAGCTTTCTTT. It is translated as CASSQELAPGQLNTEAFF.